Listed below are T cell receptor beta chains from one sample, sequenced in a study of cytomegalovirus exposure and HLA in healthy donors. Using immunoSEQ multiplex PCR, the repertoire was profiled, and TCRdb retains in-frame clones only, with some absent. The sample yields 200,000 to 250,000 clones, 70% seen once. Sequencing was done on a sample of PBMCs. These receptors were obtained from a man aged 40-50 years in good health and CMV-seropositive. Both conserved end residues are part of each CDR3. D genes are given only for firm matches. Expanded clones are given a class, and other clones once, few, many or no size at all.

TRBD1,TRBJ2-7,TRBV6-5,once,TGTGCCAGCGGGAAGGACAGGGAGGACGAGCAGTACTTC,CASGKDREDEQYF
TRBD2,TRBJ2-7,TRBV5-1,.,TGCGCCAGCAGCTTGGGGGAGGGACCCTACGAGCAGTACTTC,CASSLGEGPYEQYF
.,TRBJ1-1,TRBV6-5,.,TGTGCCAGCAGTTACGGGGGGAGGAGAAACACTGAAGCTTTCTTT,CASSYGGRRNTEAFF
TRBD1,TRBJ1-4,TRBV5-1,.,TGCGCCAGCAGCACGGACAGGGGGAAATTAACTCTCCTGGCTAATGAAAAACTGTTTTTT,CASSTDRGKLTLLANEKLFF
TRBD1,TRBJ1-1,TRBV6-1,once,TGTGCCAGCAGTGACGGGACAGGGCTAAAAAGTTCTGAAGCTTTCTTT,CASSDGTGLKSSEAFF
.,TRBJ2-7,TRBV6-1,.,TGTGCCAGCACTTCGAGGGGGTTTGACTACGAGCAGTACTTC,CASTSRGFDYEQYF
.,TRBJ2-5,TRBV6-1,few,TGTGCCAGCAGTGAAGGCAGGGCTTGGGAGACCCAGTACTTC,CASSEGRAWETQYF
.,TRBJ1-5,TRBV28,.,TGTGCCAGCAGTTCAGGGACAACCCAGCCCCAGCATTTT,CASSSGTTQPQHF
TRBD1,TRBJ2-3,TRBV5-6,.,TGTGCCAGCACCAAGGAGGGACAGGGGATTTTGGGCACAGATACGCAGTATTTT,CASTKEGQGILGTDTQYF
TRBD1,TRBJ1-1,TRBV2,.,TGTGCCAGCAGGAGCGGACAGGGGGCTTGGACTGAAGCTTTCTTT,CASRSGQGAWTEAFF
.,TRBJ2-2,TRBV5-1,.,TGCGCCAGCAGCTTGGGCAACTACGCGAACACCGGGGAGCTGTTTTTT,CASSLGNYANTGELFF
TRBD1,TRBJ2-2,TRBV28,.,TGTGCTGCGGGGTCGACAGGGGGCTCCGGGGAGCTGTTTTTT,CAAGSTGGSGELFF
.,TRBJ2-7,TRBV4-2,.,TGTGCCAGCAGCCAAGATTATATCGGGAGCTCCTACGAGCAGTACTTC,CASSQDYIGSSYEQYF
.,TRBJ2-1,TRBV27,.,TGTGCCAGCAGTTTACAGGCCGGGACTCACAATGAGCAGTTCTTC,CASSLQAGTHNEQFF
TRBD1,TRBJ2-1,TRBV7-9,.,TGTGCCAGCAGCTTGGACAGGGATTCGGGTGAGCAGTTCTTC,CASSLDRDSGEQFF
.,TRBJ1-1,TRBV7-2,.,TGTGCCAGCAGCTTAGCAGGGGGTATGAACACTGAAGCTTTCTTT,CASSLAGGMNTEAFF
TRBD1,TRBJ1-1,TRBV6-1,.,TGTGCCAGCATTACAGGACAGGGGTACACTGAAGCTTTCTTT,CASITGQGYTEAFF
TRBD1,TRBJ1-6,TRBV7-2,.,TGTGCCAGCAGCCCATCGACAGGGTACCTCCACTTT,CASSPSTGYLHF
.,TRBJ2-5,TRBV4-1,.,TGCGCCAGCAGCCAAGTCGGGTCCCGGGAGACCCAGTACTTC,CASSQVGSRETQYF
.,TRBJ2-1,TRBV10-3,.,TGTGCCATCAGTGTAGCGTTAGGGGGCTACAATGAGCAGTTCTTC,CAISVALGGYNEQFF
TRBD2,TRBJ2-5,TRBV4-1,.,TGCGCCAGCAGCCAACGACTAGCGGGGGCTGGGGAGACCCAGTACTTC,CASSQRLAGAGETQYF
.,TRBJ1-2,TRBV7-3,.,TGTGCCAGCAGCTTCCCTTTGACAGAGGCCCACTATGGCTACACCTTC,CASSFPLTEAHYGYTF
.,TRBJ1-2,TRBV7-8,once,TGTGCCAGCAGCCCACCTGGGAGGGCCGGGGGCTACACCTTC,CASSPPGRAGGYTF
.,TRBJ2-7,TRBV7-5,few,TGCAAGCAGAAGGCGGCATACGAGCAGTACTTC,CKQKAAYEQYF
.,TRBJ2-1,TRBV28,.,TGTGCCAGCATAGTAGGATCAGGTGAGCAGTTCTTC,CASIVGSGEQFF
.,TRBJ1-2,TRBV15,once,TGTGCCACCAGCCCCGACAGAAACTATGGCTACACCTTC,CATSPDRNYGYTF
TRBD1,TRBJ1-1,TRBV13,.,TGTGCCAGCAGCTGGATGGGACAGGAGAACACTGAAGCTTTCTTT,CASSWMGQENTEAFF
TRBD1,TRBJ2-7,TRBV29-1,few,TGCAGCGTTGCGACCCCAGGGGGATATGCTCGGTACGAGCAGTACTTC,CSVATPGGYARYEQYF
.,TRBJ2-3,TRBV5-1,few,TGCGCCAGCAGCTTGGGGGGCAGTTTCTGGCCAGATACGCAGTATTTT,CASSLGGSFWPDTQYF
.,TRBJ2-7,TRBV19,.,TGTGCCAGTAGTAGCCAGGGGATGGGCGAGCAGTACTTC,CASSSQGMGEQYF
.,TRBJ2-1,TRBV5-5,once,TGTGCCAGCAGCATTCCAACGACACGGGGTGAGCAGTTCTTC,CASSIPTTRGEQFF
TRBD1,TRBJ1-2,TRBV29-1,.,TGCAGCGCGGACCGGGACAGGGAAGGCTATGGCTACACCTTC,CSADRDREGYGYTF
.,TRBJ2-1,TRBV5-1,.,TGCGCCAGCAGCCAGACTAGTAGCCCCTACAATGAGCAGTTCTTC,CASSQTSSPYNEQFF
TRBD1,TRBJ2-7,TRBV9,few,TGTGCCAGCAGCGTAGGAGGGACAGGGTCCGAGCAGTACTTC,CASSVGGTGSEQYF
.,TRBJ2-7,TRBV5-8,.,TGTGCCGGAACCCCCCGACAGACCTCCTACGAGCAGTACTTC,CAGTPRQTSYEQYF
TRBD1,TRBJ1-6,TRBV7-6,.,TGTGCCAGCAGCCCCCGCCCTGAGCAGGGACAGTCACCCCTCCACTTT,CASSPRPEQGQSPLHF
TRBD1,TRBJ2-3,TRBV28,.,TGTGCCAGCAGTTGGCGGCCATCCGGGACAGGGGCGCCAGATACGCAGTATTTT,CASSWRPSGTGAPDTQYF
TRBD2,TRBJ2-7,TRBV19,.,TGTGCCAGTAGTATGGGGCAGGGAGGGAGCTCCTACGAGCAGTACTTC,CASSMGQGGSSYEQYF
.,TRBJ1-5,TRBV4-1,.,TGCGCCAGCAGCCAAGTACAGGGAAACAATCAGCCCCAGCATTTT,CASSQVQGNNQPQHF
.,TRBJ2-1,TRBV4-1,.,TGCGCCAGCAGCTCCTGGCGGGGGCCCGACCACAATGAGCAGTTCTTC,CASSSWRGPDHNEQFF
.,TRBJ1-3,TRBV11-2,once,TGTGCCAGCAGCTTAGGACAGGTCTCTGGAAACACCATATATTTT,CASSLGQVSGNTIYF
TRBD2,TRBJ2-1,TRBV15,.,TGTGCCACCAGTTACGGGACTAGTTCCCACAATGAGCAGTTCTTC,CATSYGTSSHNEQFF
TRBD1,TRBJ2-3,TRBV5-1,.,TGCGCCAGCAGCTTGGGTGACAGGGACACAGATACGCAGTATTTT,CASSLGDRDTDTQYF
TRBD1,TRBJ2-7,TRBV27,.,TGTGCCAGCAGTTTACGGCAGGGGGCATACGAGCAGTACTTC,CASSLRQGAYEQYF
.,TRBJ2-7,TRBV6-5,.,TGTGCCAGCAGTTACGACACCCCACCCTACGAGCAGTACTTC,CASSYDTPPYEQYF
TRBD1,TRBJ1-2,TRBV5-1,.,TGCGCCAGCAGCCCCCGTTCCAGGGGGTATGGCTACACCTTC,CASSPRSRGYGYTF
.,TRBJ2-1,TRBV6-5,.,TGTGCCAGCAGTTACGGGCAGAGCTCCTACAATGAGCAGTTCTTC,CASSYGQSSYNEQFF
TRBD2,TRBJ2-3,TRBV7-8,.,TGTGCCAGCAGCCTCCCCCCCCAGCGGGGGAGCACAGATACGCAGTATTTT,CASSLPPQRGSTDTQYF
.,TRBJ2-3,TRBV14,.,TGTGCCAGCAGCCAAGGGGGGCTGAGGACAGATACGCAGTATTTT,CASSQGGLRTDTQYF
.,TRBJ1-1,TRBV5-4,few,TGTGCCAGCAGCCCCACAGCGGGGGCAGTCACTGAAGCTTTCTTT,CASSPTAGAVTEAFF
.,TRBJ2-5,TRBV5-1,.,TGCGCCAGCAGCTTGGAATCGAGCGGGGAGACCCAGTACTTC,CASSLESSGETQYF
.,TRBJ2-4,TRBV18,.,TGTGCCAGCTCACCCCCCGTGCGGGGAAACATTCAGTACTTC,CASSPPVRGNIQYF
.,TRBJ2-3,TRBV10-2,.,TGCGCCAGCAGCGGAACCGGGGGCCGGGGGGTAGATACGCAGTATTTT,CASSGTGGRGVDTQYF
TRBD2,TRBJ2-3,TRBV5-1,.,TGCGCCAGCAGCTTGGCCGGGACTAGCGGGACTCGCACAGATACGCAGTATTTT,CASSLAGTSGTRTDTQYF
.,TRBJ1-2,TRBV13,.,TGTGCCAGCAGCTTAGGACAGTACTATGGCTACACCTTC,CASSLGQYYGYTF